This T cell receptor (beta chain) stems from a study of blood T cells in healthy people across ages. Trimming removed 6 bases at V and 7 bases at J, with 15 bases between. CDR3 length equals 13 residues. CDR1 is SGHVS and CDR2 is FNYEAQ in the germline V gene. Together with a sample-barcoded 5' primer, a J-beta primer mix was included in a second PCR lasting roughly 7 to 11 cycles. Tags on each cDNA molecule came from a template-switch adaptor with 12 random nucleotides. TCRdb independently ran MiXCR on the 5' RACE reads; one entry per CDR3 protein. The profile shows around 800,000 distinct CDR3 sequences, roughly 25% of them singletons. The same data also contributed to another study, on T cells of mothers and their children. In that study: Material was donated by three healthy Caucasian mothers and their six children. All extracted RNA went into cDNA synthesis, about 1.4 ug per 15 ul. The analysis detected no persistent microchimeric T cell clones.

The receptor was derived from a boy younger than 18 in good health. The chain carries TRBV7-6 and TRBJ2-5; TRBD2 is a possible D gene (7 bases). Input material: blood. CDR3 amino acids: CASRKSGEGTQYF. The CDR3 DNA follows: TGTGCCAGCAGGAAATCAGGGGAGGGGACCCAGTACTTC.